The clone carrying this TCR beta chain came up many times. No antigen is known for it. The data are from a study of T cells in Graves' hyperthyroidism and ophthalmopathy. Study-wide results and caveats: For ophthalmopathy, model prediction preceded onset by a median roughly 5.9 months. Most expanded thyroid clonotypes above 0.001 recurred in blood.

RNA transcripts yielded amplified TCR beta CDR3 regions. HTBI primers were used for first-round RT-PCR of the TCR CDR3. TCRdb re-called the multiplex PCR reads with MiXCR, one entry per CDR3 protein. The sample holds 550,000 to 600,000 distinct CDR3 sequences, roughly 50% seen once. The diagnoses drew upon clinical symptoms, serum thyroxine and TRAb, thyroid ultrasound and orbital computed tomography. CDR3 length: 11 residues. The germline V and J ends were trimmed by 3 bases and 8 bases, with 7 bases remaining between them. Germline V gene sequence: CDR1 SNHLY, CDR2 FYNNEI. Source material: peripheral blood or thyroid tissue (not recorded which). The sequence was obtained from an adult woman with Graves' disease, either hyperthyroidism or ophthalmopathy (not recorded which). The V and J genes are TRBV2 and TRBJ1-1; D might be TRBD1 (5 bases). The CDR3: CASSEEGEAFF. As DNA, the CDR3 is TGTGCCAGCAGTGAGGAGGGGGAAGCTTTCTTT.